These 17 T cell receptor beta chains were all obtained from the same sample, sequenced in a study of blood T cell repertoires in COVID-19 (dated by TCRdb to 2018 to 2020). The method behind the library was the immunoSEQ multiplex PCR assay. TCRdb took this table from immuneACCESS and kept in-frame rearrangements with V and J called. Such tables lack part of the clones; where checked against another copy, unresolved V genes explain under half of the gap, and the rest is unexplained. This sample holds some 90,000 clones; 80% were observed only once. Of the sample, 15% to 20% falls within the top ten clones. What was sequenced was peripheral blood. The receptors were sampled from a human donor in a cohort sampled during active COVID-19.

The V and J genes are TRBV5-8 and TRBJ1-1, with a tentative D call TRBD1 (5 bases). The CDR3 is made up of 14 amino acids. V lost 2 bases and J lost 5, with 13 bases in between. Germline V gene data show CDR1 as SGHTS and CDR2 as YDEGEE. Here the CDR3 DNA reads TGTGCCAGCAGCTTCCGGGGGGAGAAGACTGAAGCTTTCTTT. This encodes CASSFRGEKTEAFF.

The rearrangement links TRBV6-5 to TRBJ1-1; D remains ambiguous. V was cut by 6 bases and J by 4 bases, with 12 bases left in between. Germline values: CDR1 MNHEY, CDR2 SVGAGI. The CDR3 is 13 amino acids. In nucleotides, the CDR3 is TGTGCCAGCAGCCCGGTGGGGAGCACTGAAGCTTTCTTT. Translation gives CASSPVGSTEAFF.

In the case of this clone: The junction departs from the called germline gene at one end, perhaps through a read error. J is TRBJ2-7 and V is TRBV20-1; D may be TRBD2 (6 bases). This CDR3 has 11 amino acids. Germline loops: CDR1 DFQATT, CDR2 SNEGSKA (reference sequence). The CDR3 is CSARGSGDVLF. For the CDR3, the DNA is TGCAGTGCTAGAGGGTCGGGGGACGTTTTATTC.

This clone was counted between two and nine times. One junction end disagrees with the germline gene, perhaps due to a read error. This chain links TRBV5-1 with TRBJ1-1; no definite D call. CDR1 SGHRS and CDR2 YFSETQ come from the germline V gene. The CDR3 spans 14 residues. The CDR3 nucleotides read TGCGCCAGCAGCAACGATCCCGGGAACTCTGAAGCTTTCTTT. Translating gives CASSNDPGNSEAFF.

The chain links TRBV20-1 to TRBJ1-1, with no clear D. V was clipped by 5 bases and J by 5 bases, with 9 bases between them. The CDR3 is 11 amino acids. Germline V lookup: CDR1 DFQATT, CDR2 SNEGSKA (reference sequence). This CDR3 is CSAPSGTEAFF. The CDR3 coding sequence is TGCAGTGCTCCCTCGGGAACTGAAGCTTTCTTT.

The J gene is TRBJ1-1, the V gene TRBV7-2, with D possibly matching TRBD1 (6 bases). The germline CDR1 and CDR2 sequences are SGHTA and FQGNSA. The CDR3 consists of 13 residues. V was trimmed by 4 bases and J by 1 base, leaving 7 bases between them. CDR3 nucleotides: TGTGCCAGCAGCTCGGACAGGAACACTGAAGCTTTCTTT. Protein sequence: CASSSDRNTEAFF.

This sequence joins TRBV5-4 and TRBJ2-6; no firm D call. Trimming pared 2 bases from V and 4 bases from J, leaving 10 bases between. The CDR3 sequence is 15 residues long. Germline V gives CDR1 SGHNT, CDR2 YYREEE (reference sequence). The CDR3, as DNA: TGTGCCAGCAGCTTCGGTACTTCCGGGGCCAACGTCCTGACTTTC. It encodes CASSFGTSGANVLTF.

The rearrangement links TRBV6-2 or TRBV6-3 to TRBJ2-1; TRBD2 agrees at 9 bases. The CDR3 spans 12 residues. V was clipped by 5 bases and J by 9 bases; unmatched bases: 2. From germline, CDR1 is MNHEY and CDR2 SVGEGT. The CDR3 here is CASSGTSREQFF. The CDR3 DNA is TGTGCCAGCAGTGGGACTAGCCGTGAGCAGTTCTTC.

The chain employs TRBV6-5 and TRBJ2-7; D is possibly TRBD1 (6 bases). Germline values: CDR1 MNHEY, CDR2 SVGAGI. This CDR3 has 14 amino acids. V lost 0 bases and J 2 bases, leaving 8 bases between the germline ends. The CDR3 DNA reads as TGTGCCAGCAGTTACTCGGGGGCAGCCTACGAGCAGTACTTC. Its protein is CASSYSGAAYEQYF.

About this clone itself: This sample includes further DNA sequences coding for the same CDR3. This rearrangement joins TRBV6-5 to TRBJ1-1, with D possibly TRBD1 on 5 matching bases. Trimming removed 4 bases from V and 1 base from J, with 7 bases in between. Germline V gene data show CDR1 as MNHEY and CDR2 as SVGAGI. This CDR3 contains 13 residues. The CDR3 region is CASSLTENTEAFF. The CDR3, as DNA: TGTGCCAGCAGTTTGACAGAGAACACTGAAGCTTTCTTT.

The V gene is TRBV15, the J gene TRBJ2-1; 7 bases agree with TRBD1. CDR1 is LNHNV, CDR2 YYDKDF, per germline (reference sequence). The CDR3 extends over 15 amino acids. The ends lost 3 bases at V and 6 bases at J; junction bases unmatched: 8. The CDR3 region has the DNA TGTGCCACCAGCAGGCCGACCCGACAGGGCAATGAGCAGTTCTTC. Translation gives CATSRPTRQGNEQFF.

The gene calls are TRBV28 and TRBJ2-1, with D uncertain. The CDR3 sequence is 9 residues long. V was shortened by 8 bases and J by 10 bases, with 6 bases between the two germline ends. Germline assignment: CDR1 MDHEN and CDR2 SYDVKM. CDR3 DNA sequence: TGTGCCAGCCTACTGGAGCAGTTCTTC. It specifies CASLLEQFF. The full variable domain, in which reference TRBV28 and TRBJ2-1 provide the parts outside the CDR3, is DVKVTQSSRYLVKRTGEKVFLECVQDMDHENMFWYRQDPGLGLRLIYFSYDVKMKEKGDIPEGYSVSREKKERFSLILESASTNQTSMYLCASLLEQFFGPGTRLTVL.

The V gene is TRBV27, the J gene TRBJ1-1; 12 bases align to TRBD1. Trimming at V came to 2 bases and at J to 6 bases, leaving 4 bases not matched to a gene. Per germline, CDR1 MNHEY and CDR2 SMNVEV (reference sequence). There are 15 residues in the CDR3. CDR3 in DNA: TGTGCCAGCAGTTTAGGGACAGGGGGCAAGTCTGAAGCTTTCTTT. Protein: CASSLGTGGKSEAFF.

The chain recombines TRBV4-2 with TRBJ1-4; 9 bases line up with TRBD1. Losses at the gene ends were 3 bases for V and 7 bases for J; bases not matched to a gene: 9. The length of the CDR3 is 16 residues. Per the germline V gene, CDR1 is LGHNA and CDR2 is YNFKEQ. CDR3 nucleotides: TGTGCCAGCAGCCAGGCCCGACAGGGGGTAGGTGAAAAACTGTTTTTT. Protein product: CASSQARQGVGEKLFF.

The chain recombines TRBV18 with TRBJ2-7; 10 bases match TRBD1. J gave up 4 bases and V 3 bases, and 6 bases lay outside the gene matches. The CDR3 spans 15 residues. Per germline, CDR1 KGHSH and CDR2 LQKENI. The CDR3: CASSPTTGGWYEQYF. The CDR3 bases are TGTGCCAGCTCACCCACGACAGGGGGCTGGTACGAGCAGTACTTC. Together with reference TRBV18 and TRBJ2-7, the CDR3 gives the full variable domain: NAGVMQNPRHLVRRRGQEARLRCSPMKGHSHVYWYRQLPEEGLKFMVYLQKENIIDESGMPKERFSAEFPKEGPSILRIQQVVRGDSAAYFCASSPTTGGWYEQYFGPGTRLTVT.

This chain connects TRBV5-3 to TRBJ2-7, with D possibly matching TRBD1 (5 bases). TRBV5-3 qualifies as an ORF whose function is uncertain. This CDR3 spans 13 amino acids. Between the trimmed V and J ends, which lost 1 base and 6 bases, there was a span of 11 bases. The CDR3 nucleotides read TGTGCCAGAAGCTTGATAGGGGAAGGCGAGCAGTACTTC. It translates to CARSLIGEGEQYF.

J is TRBJ2-7 and V is TRBV29-1, with 9 positions matching TRBD2. The germline CDR1 and CDR2 sequences are SQVTM and ANQGSEA. The trim removed 4 bases at V and 3 bases at J, leaving 7 bases unmatched. The length of the CDR3 is 14 residues. The CDR3 region has the DNA TGCAGCGTTGCCCTAAAGCGGGAGGACTACGAGCAGTACTTC. Translating it yields CSVALKREDYEQYF.